Listed below are T cell receptor beta chains from one sample, sequenced in a study of T cells in Graves' hyperthyroidism and ophthalmopathy. TCRdb re-analysed the multiplex PCR reads in MiXCR, keeping a single row per CDR3 protein. This sample has hundreds of thousands of distinct CDR3 sequences; 11% to 15% occur once, and the top ten carry roughly 10%. The sample was blood. These receptors came from a young woman with Graves' hyperthyroidism. Each CDR3 is given with its conserved first and last residue. Fields, in order: D gene, clone size, V gene, J gene, CDR3 protein, CDR3 DNA. The D gene is left open where the match is weak. Size values are once, few and many counts, or a class for expanded clones, and some rows have none.

D: TRBD2
size: many
V: TRBV3-1
J: TRBJ2-1
CDR3: CASSQGGTSGMQFF
DNA: TGTGCCAGCAGCCAAGGAGGGACTAGCGGGATGCAGTTCTTC

D: TRBD2
size: many
V: TRBV3-1
J: TRBJ2-7
CDR3: CASSQASGRPYEQYF
DNA: TGTGCCAGCAGCCAGGCTAGCGGGAGACCCTACGAGCAGTACTTC

D: NA
size: NA
V: TRBV12-3/TRBV12-4
J: TRBJ1-2
CDR3: CASSEQGSYGYTF
DNA: TGTGCCAGCAGCGAGCAGGGGTCCTATGGCTACACCTTC

D: NA
size: many
V: TRBV20-1
J: TRBJ1-4
CDR3: CSASDLGEKLFF
DNA: TGCAGTGCTAGCGATTTGGGGGAAAAACTGTTTTTT

D: NA
size: NA
V: TRBV5-5
J: TRBJ2-5
CDR3: CASSPGSEVTQYF
DNA: TGTGCCAGCAGCCCGGGATCCGAGGTGACCCAGTACTTC

D: NA
size: few
V: TRBV29-1
J: TRBJ2-7
CDR3: CSVAGTQMATRVSYEQYF
DNA: TGCAGCGTCGCTGGCACCCAGATGGCGACCCGTGTCTCCTACGAGCAGTACTTC

D: TRBD2
size: NA
V: TRBV20-1
J: TRBJ2-1
CDR3: CSARGTSGRASGGSEQFF
DNA: TGCAGTGCTAGAGGAACTAGCGGGAGGGCATCTGGTGGGTCTGAGCAGTTCTTC

D: NA
size: many
V: TRBV6-1
J: TRBJ2-5
CDR3: CASIAPGQETQYF
DNA: TGTGCCAGCATAGCCCCAGGACAAGAGACCCAGTACTTC

D: NA
size: NA
V: TRBV20-1
J: TRBJ2-5
CDR3: CSARVLAPGAPPYF
DNA: TGCAGTGCTAGAGTGTTAGCCCCCGGAGCCCCCCCGTACTTC

D: TRBD2
size: few
V: TRBV19
J: TRBJ2-3
CDR3: CASRDRGLAGSTDTQYF
DNA: TGTGCCAGCCGGGACAGGGGACTAGCGGGATCTACAGATACGCAGTATTTT

D: NA
size: many
V: TRBV5-1
J: TRBJ2-7
CDR3: CASSGRYEQYF
DNA: TGCGCCAGCAGCGGAAGATACGAGCAGTACTTC

D: NA
size: NA
V: TRBV20-1
J: TRBJ1-1
CDR3: CSARDFRAGTEAFF
DNA: TGCAGTGCTAGAGATTTCAGGGCTGGTACTGAAGCTTTCTTT

D: NA
size: few
V: TRBV6-7
J: TRBJ2-7
CDR3: CASSYSMEVASYEQYF
DNA: TGTGCCAGCAGTTACTCGATGGAGGTGGCGTCCTACGAGCAGTACTTC

D: NA
size: many
V: TRBV18
J: TRBJ2-5
CDR3: CASSRGQKETQYF
DNA: TGTGCCAGCTCACGGGGACAAAAAGAGACCCAGTACTTC

D: NA
size: many
V: TRBV5-1
J: TRBJ2-7
CDR3: CASSASTGKPTYEQYF
DNA: TGCGCCAGCAGCGCAAGTACAGGGAAACCGACCTACGAGCAGTACTTC

D: NA
size: NA
V: TRBV4-1
J: TRBJ2-1
CDR3: CASSQSIEGASGYNEQFF
DNA: TGCGCCAGCAGCCAATCAATCGAGGGAGCCTCGGGCTACAATGAGCAGTTCTTC

D: NA
size: NA
V: TRBV19
J: TRBJ1-5
CDR3: CASRQGYQPQHF
DNA: TGTGCCAGTAGGCAGGGGTATCAGCCCCAGCATTTT

D: NA
size: NA
V: TRBV28
J: TRBJ2-7
CDR3: CATTHGGGFINEQYF
DNA: TGTGCCACCACGCATGGTGGGGGGTTTATAAACGAGCAGTACTTC

D: TRBD1
size: many
V: TRBV7-3
J: TRBJ2-3
CDR3: CASSLIGQGRTDTQYF
DNA: TGTGCCAGCAGCTTAATAGGACAGGGCCGCACAGATACGCAGTATTTT

D: TRBD2
size: NA
V: TRBV29-1
J: TRBJ2-1
CDR3: CSALGLAKPYNEQFF
DNA: TGCAGCGCACTGGGACTAGCGAAGCCCTACAATGAGCAGTTCTTC

D: NA
size: many
V: TRBV20-1
J: TRBJ2-1
CDR3: CSALLSSYNEQFF
DNA: TGCAGTGCTCTTCTAAGCTCCTACAATGAGCAGTTCTTC

D: NA
size: NA
V: TRBV7-9
J: TRBJ2-2
CDR3: CASKGRRIRSASTGELFF
DNA: TGTGCCAGCAAAGGACGAAGGATTCGATCAGCCTCCACCGGGGAGCTGTTTTTT

D: NA
size: many
V: TRBV28
J: TRBJ2-7
CDR3: CASSLSMEGEQYF
DNA: TGTGCCAGCAGTTTATCCATGGAAGGGGAGCAGTACTTC

D: NA
size: NA
V: TRBV19
J: TRBJ2-5
CDR3: CASRRAGGLPQETQYF
DNA: TGTGCCAGTAGAAGGGCAGGAGGGCTACCCCAAGAGACCCAGTACTTC

D: NA
size: few
V: TRBV28
J: TRBJ2-6
CDR3: CASSSPAATGANVLTF
DNA: TGTGCCAGCAGTTCCCCGGCCGCGACTGGGGCCAACGTCCTGACTTTC

D: NA
size: NA
V: TRBV2
J: TRBJ1-6
CDR3: CASGGRLDSPLHF
DNA: TGTGCCAGCGGCGGACGACTGGATTCACCCCTCCACTTT

D: NA
size: many
V: TRBV30
J: TRBJ2-5
CDR3: CAWSVKQRQETQYF
DNA: TGTGCCTGGAGTGTAAAGCAACGGCAAGAGACCCAGTACTTC

D: NA
size: NA
V: TRBV20-1
J: TRBJ1-3
CDR3: CSARVRGAPGNTIYF
DNA: TGCAGTGCTAGAGTACGGGGCGCCCCTGGAAACACCATATATTTT

D: NA
size: NA
V: TRBV6-2/TRBV6-3
J: TRBJ1-1
CDR3: CASSLYPIGLIAEAFF
DNA: TGTGCCAGCAGTCTCTACCCGATAGGGTTGATCGCTGAAGCTTTCTTT

D: NA
size: many
V: TRBV12-3/TRBV12-4
J: TRBJ2-1
CDR3: CASSLARRTSPNNEQFF
DNA: TGTGCCAGCAGTTTAGCGAGACGCACGAGTCCAAACAATGAGCAGTTCTTC

D: NA
size: few
V: TRBV11-2
J: TRBJ2-7
CDR3: CASSYDRNEQYF
DNA: TGTGCCAGCAGCTACGATCGCAACGAGCAGTACTTC

D: TRBD2
size: many
V: TRBV10-3
J: TRBJ2-7
CDR3: CAIRPAGGYEQYF
DNA: TGTGCCATCAGGCCAGCGGGAGGTTACGAGCAGTACTTC

D: NA
size: few
V: TRBV10-3
J: TRBJ2-7
CDR3: CAIRGESSYEQYF
DNA: TGTGCCATCAGAGGGGAGAGCTCCTACGAGCAGTACTTC

D: NA
size: many
V: TRBV12-3/TRBV12-4
J: TRBJ2-4
CDR3: CASRELAKNIQYF
DNA: TGTGCCAGCAGAGAGTTGGCCAAAAACATTCAGTACTTC

D: TRBD2
size: NA
V: TRBV9
J: TRBJ2-5
CDR3: CASSAYYQLAGGETQYF
DNA: TGTGCCAGCAGCGCATACTATCAACTAGCGGGAGGGGAGACCCAGTACTTC

D: TRBD1
size: NA
V: TRBV11-2
J: TRBJ1-5
CDR3: CASSFWTGGGQPQHF
DNA: TGTGCCAGCAGCTTCTGGACAGGGGGCGGACAGCCCCAGCATTTT

D: TRBD1
size: many
V: TRBV7-2
J: TRBJ2-7
CDR3: CASSWTGGSEQYF
DNA: TGTGCCAGCAGCTGGACAGGGGGATCAGAGCAGTACTTC

D: NA
size: NA
V: TRBV24-1
J: TRBJ1-4
CDR3: CATSDSPVPEKLFF
DNA: TGTGCCACCAGCGATTCCCCTGTCCCGGAAAAACTGTTTTTT

D: NA
size: many
V: TRBV28
J: TRBJ2-4
CDR3: CASSPRGTGGVKNIQYF
DNA: TGTGCCAGCAGTCCCCGCGGAACGGGGGGCGTCAAAAACATTCAGTACTTC

D: NA
size: NA
V: TRBV12-3/TRBV12-4
J: TRBJ2-3
CDR3: CASRHYSTDTQYF
DNA: TGTGCCAGCAGGCACTACTCCACAGATACGCAGTATTTT

D: TRBD1
size: many
V: TRBV2
J: TRBJ2-7
CDR3: CASRAGTGGGHEQYF
DNA: TGTGCCAGCAGGGCCGGGACAGGGGGCGGCCACGAGCAGTACTTC

D: NA
size: NA
V: TRBV7-9
J: TRBJ2-3
CDR3: CASSPRSGTQPLTDTQYF
DNA: TGTGCCAGCAGCCCCCGATCCGGGACACAACCCTTAACAGATACGCAGTATTTT

D: NA
size: many
V: TRBV28
J: TRBJ2-7
CDR3: CASSLSPPGEQYF
DNA: TGTGCCAGCAGTTTAAGTCCTCCGGGGGAGCAGTACTTC